One and the same sample provided the 28 T cell receptor beta chains below, sequenced in a study of blood T cell repertoires in COVID-19. TCRdb's copy holds only in-frame clones and misses some; the assay was immunoSEQ multiplex PCR. The sample shows 450,000 to 500,000 clones, roughly nine tenths of them seen only once. Sequencing input: PBMCs or T cells enriched from blood (not recorded which). These receptors were obtained from a woman in her sixties who had recovered from COVID-19.

The chain has TRBV6-5 and TRBJ1-1; D unclear. The CDR3 loop spans 14 amino acids. V lost 11 bases to trimming and J lost 1 base, with 17 bases between them. Germline assignment: CDR1 MNHEY and CDR2 SVGAGI. The CDR3 reads CASTTPSENTEAFF. The CDR3 DNA sequence: TGTGCCTCAACGACTCCGTCGGAGAACACTGAAGCTTTCTTT.

The genes are TRBV5-4 and TRBJ1-1; TRBD1 might be the D (5 bases). Between the trimmed V and J ends, which lost 5 bases and 1 base, there was a span of 9 bases. CDR1 SGHNT and CDR2 YYREEE come from the germline V gene (reference sequence). This CDR3 is 13 amino acids long. The CDR3 DNA reads TGTGCCAGCAGGGGTACAGGGAACACTGAAGCTTTCTTT. As protein: CASRGTGNTEAFF.

The chain combines TRBV5-1 with TRBJ1-6, with D unclear. Per the germline V gene, CDR1 is SGHRS and CDR2 is YFSETQ. Trimming stripped 4 bases from V and 0 bases from J, with 5 bases between. This CDR3 contains 14 residues. CDR3 DNA: TGCGCCAGCAGCCTAGGCTCCTATAATTCACCCCTCCACTTT. Translation gives CASSLGSYNSPLHF. The whole variable domain, filled in from reference TRBV5-1 and TRBJ1-6, reads KAGVTQTPRYLIKTRGQQVTLSCSPISGHRSVSWYQQTPGQGLQFLFEYFSETQRNKGNFPGRFSGRQFSNSRSEMNVSTLELGDSALYLCASSLGSYNSPLHFGNGTRLTVT.

In this sample, this clone turned up once. V usage is TRBV7-2 and J usage is TRBJ1-4; D call uncertain. V was trimmed by 7 bases and J by 2 bases, leaving 11 bases between them. The CDR3 has 14 amino acids. Germline lookup yields CDR1 SGHTA and CDR2 FQGNSA. CDR3 in DNA: TGTGCCAGCAAACCCAGAATCACTAATGAAAAACTGTTTTTT. Its translation is CASKPRITNEKLFF.

The CDR3 spells CASSLWLPGQPSYEQYF. The DNA of the CDR3 is TGTGCCAGCAGCTTATGGCTCCCGGGACAGCCCTCCTACGAGCAGTACTTC. The chain carries TRBV11-3 and TRBJ2-7; 7 positions agree with TRBD1. In germline, CDR1 is SGHNT, CDR2 YENEEA. This CDR3 is built from 17 residues. Germline trimming cut 2 bases from V and 0 bases from J; bases unmatched to any gene: 10.

V and J are TRBV6-5 and TRBJ2-7; D call uncertain. Germline lookup yields CDR1 MNHEY and CDR2 SVGAGI. The CDR3 has 13 residues. V dropped 6 bases and J dropped 0 bases, with 9 bases sitting between them. In DNA form, the CDR3 reads TGTGCCAGCAGACAGCTCAGCTCCTACGAGCAGTACTTC. Protein: CASRQLSSYEQYF.

This clone showed up just a few times. This chain uses TRBV30 with TRBJ2-7, with 8 bases lining up with TRBD2. The CDR3 extends over 14 amino acids. V lost 2 bases and J lost 2; bases outside the gene matches: 5. The germline V gene encodes CDR1 GTSNPN and CDR2 SVGIG (reference sequence). CDR3 in amino acids: CAWSLGLGAYEQYF. The DNA for the CDR3 is TGTGCCTGGAGTCTGGGACTAGGAGCCTACGAGCAGTACTTC.

This clone was recorded once. V usage is TRBV3-1 (or the pseudogene TRBV3-2) and J usage is TRBJ2-1; 11 bases line up with TRBD2. Germline V gene sequence: CDR1 LGHDT, CDR2 YNNKEL (reference sequence). Trimming cost V 4 bases and J 9 bases; bases outside gene matches: 5. This CDR3 region has 14 residues. CDR3 residues: CASSLLAGGGEQFF. As DNA, the CDR3 is TGTGCCAGCAGCCTCCTAGCGGGGGGTGGTGAGCAGTTCTTC.

This CDR3 reads CASSSDRILRGYTF. CDR3 DNA sequence: TGTGCCAGCAGTTCGGACAGGATCTTGAGAGGCTACACCTTC. The J gene is TRBJ1-2, the V gene TRBV6-2 or TRBV6-3; TRBD1 aligns across 7 bases. The trim removed 4 bases at V and 8 bases at J, leaving 10 bases unmatched. Germline V gene lookup returns CDR1 MNHEY and CDR2 SVGEGT. The CDR3 contains 14 residues.

As concerns this clone: One end of the junction does not line up with germline, which may come from a read error. The rearrangement joins TRBV4-1 to TRBJ2-1; the D gene is possibly TRBD2 (6 bases). Germline values: CDR1 MGHRA, CDR2 YSYEKL. The CDR3 has 14 amino acids. The CDR3 DNA is TGCGCCAGCAGCCAGGGGGGACTCTACAGTGAGCAGTTCTTC. Translation: CASSQGGLYSEQFF.

The gene calls are TRBV27 and TRBJ2-1, with D hard to call. V lost 10 bases to trimming and J lost 0 bases, with 16 bases between them. Germline values: CDR1 MNHEY, CDR2 SMNVEV (reference sequence). CDR3 length: 15 amino acids. This CDR3 reads CATRYEPSSYNEQFF. The CDR3 nucleotides read TGTGCCACCAGATATGAACCCAGCTCCTACAATGAGCAGTTCTTC.

This clone has more than one count but fewer than ten. This chain joins TRBV6-6 and TRBJ1-5; 8 bases are shared with TRBD1. Per the germline V gene, CDR1 is MNHNY and CDR2 is SVGAGI (reference sequence). The CDR3 sequence is 15 residues long. V was pared by 2 bases and J by 6 bases, with 6 bases of the junction left unmatched. The DNA of the CDR3 is TGTGCCAGCAGTTACGGACAGGGAAAAGGTCAGCCCCAGCATTTT. Protein sequence: CASSYGQGKGQPQHF.

The V gene is TRBV3-1 (or the pseudogene TRBV3-2), the J gene TRBJ2-7, with 8 bases lining up with TRBD2. Per germline, CDR1 LGHDT and CDR2 YNNKEL (reference sequence). The CDR3 covers 15 residues. The V segment lost 1 base and the J segment 3 bases; nucleotides outside the gene matches: 5. The DNA of the CDR3 is TGTGCCAGCAGCCAAGCCAGCGGGGGTGGCTACGAGCAGTACGTC. Its protein product is CASSQASGGGYEQYV.

The rearrangement joins TRBV7-2 to TRBJ2-7; 12 positions agree with TRBD2. The CDR3 sequence is 16 residues long. CDR1 SGHTA and CDR2 FQGNSA come from the germline V gene. Trimming removed 0 bases from V and 4 bases from J; junction bases left unmatched: 4. The DNA for the CDR3 is TGTGCCAGCAGCTTAGCTCTAGCGGGGGGGCTATACGAGCAGTACTTC. It is translated as CASSLALAGGLYEQYF.

This clone was recorded once. V and J are TRBV5-1 and TRBJ2-7; D possibly corresponds to TRBD2 (5 bases). The CDR3 totals 15 residues. Trimming shortened V by 2 bases and J by 2 bases, and 14 bases separated the two germline ends. Germline CDR1 is SGHRS and CDR2 is YFSETQ. The DNA for the CDR3 is TGCGCCAGCAGCTTAGACGACCGGGGAACCTACGAGCAGTACTTC. Translating it yields CASSLDDRGTYEQYF. The variable domain in full, with the rest retrieved from reference TRBV5-1 and TRBJ2-7, is KAGVTQTPRYLIKTRGQQVTLSCSPISGHRSVSWYQQTPGQGLQFLFEYFSETQRNKGNFPGRFSGRQFSNSRSEMNVSTLELGDSALYLCASSLDDRGTYEQYFGPGTRLTVT.

Only a few counts were recorded for this clone. Other DNA sequences in this sample translate to the same CDR3. The chain is built from TRBV28 and TRBJ1-5; 7 bases are shared with TRBD1. The CDR3 covers 14 residues. The ends lost 5 bases at V and 1 base at J; junction bases unmatched: 2. Germline V gene sequence: CDR1 MDHEN, CDR2 SYDVKM. The CDR3 region is CASSLGQSNQPQHF. As DNA, the CDR3 is TGTGCCAGCAGTCTGGGACAGAGCAATCAGCCCCAGCATTTT.

The chain recombines TRBV6-4 with TRBJ2-7; the match to TRBD2 covers 14 bases. Germline CDR1 MRHNA, CDR2 SNTAGT. V shed 8 bases, J shed 1 base, and the junction held 7 bases outside the gene matches. The CDR3 totals 16 residues. In nucleotides, the CDR3 is TGTGCCAGCTGGGGGACTAGCGGGGGCCCTTCCTACGAGCAGTACGTC. It encodes CASWGTSGGPSYEQYV.

The chain is built from TRBV2 and TRBJ2-1, with TRBD1 matching 8 bases. The junction had 10 bases not matched to a gene; V was cut back by 7 bases and J by 5 bases. CDR1 and CDR2 from the germline V gene are SNHLY and FYNNEI. This CDR3 comprises 15 residues. The CDR3 sequence is CASIVRQGAHNEQFF. The CDR3 DNA reads TGTGCCAGCATTGTCAGGCAGGGGGCACACAATGAGCAGTTCTTC.

A remark on this clone: The same CDR3 is also encoded by other DNA sequences in this sample. The chain combines TRBV24-1 with TRBJ2-2; 10 positions match TRBD1. Germline V gene lookup returns CDR1 KGHDR and CDR2 SFDVKD. V lost 4 bases, J lost 6 bases, and 7 bases stayed unmatched. This CDR3 is 16 amino acids long. The CDR3 DNA is TGTGCCACCAGTGACCCCGGACAGGGGGGATCCGGGGAGCTGTTTTTT. It specifies CATSDPGQGGSGELFF.

The V call is TRBV12-3 or TRBV12-4, the J call TRBJ1-5, with D uncertain. CDR3 length: 13 residues. V shed 6 bases and J shed 1 base, with 7 bases lying between them. The CDR3 here is CASRGGSNQPQHF. The CDR3 nucleotides are TGTGCCAGCAGAGGCGGCAGCAATCAGCCCCAGCATTTT.

The chain couples TRBV21-1 to TRBJ1-5; TRBD1 is the table's D call and was not checked against the DNA. TRBV21-1 is given as a pseudogene. This CDR3 spans 15 amino acids. CDR3 coding DNA: TGTGCCAGCAGCACCCACACAGATAGCAATCAGCCCCAGCATTTT. It specifies CASSTHTDSNQPQHF.

The chain combines TRBV5-6 with TRBJ2-1; TRBD2 agrees at 13 bases. The CDR3 is 18 residues long. V lost 1 base and J lost 7; bases outside the gene matches: 11. Germline V gene sequence: CDR1 SGHDT, CDR2 YYEEEE. CDR3 bases: TGTGCCAGCAGCTTGCAACGACTAGCGGGGGGCCTTAGGAATGAGCAGTTCTTC. Protein sequence: CASSLQRLAGGLRNEQFF.

This clone was seen just once. The chain links TRBV27 to TRBJ1-6; 7 bases line up with TRBD1. Germline V lookup: CDR1 MNHEY, CDR2 SMNVEV (reference sequence). Losses at the gene ends were 6 bases for V and 5 bases for J; bases not matched to a gene: 4. The CDR3 has 14 amino acids. This chain's CDR3 is CASSNRGNNSPLHF. For the CDR3, the DNA is TGTGCCAGCAGCAACAGGGGCAATAATTCACCCCTCCACTTT.

This chain links TRBV6-5 with TRBJ1-1; weak D call: TRBD1 (5 bases). The germline V gene has CDR1 MNHEY and CDR2 SVGAGI. This CDR3 region has 14 residues. The V gene lost 6 bases and the J gene lost 5 bases, with 16 bases spanning the gap. CDR3: CASRRDSAGTEAFF. CDR3 bases: TGTGCCAGCAGACGCGACAGTGCGGGAACTGAAGCTTTCTTT.

This clone has just a few counts. The J gene is TRBJ2-7, the V gene TRBV7-9; TRBD1 aligns across 8 bases. V gave up 4 bases and J gave up 3 bases; unmatched junction bases: 2. The CDR3 runs 13 residues. Germline V lookup: CDR1 SEHNR, CDR2 FQNEAQ (reference sequence). The CDR3 coding sequence is TGTGCCAGCAGCTCCACAGGGGGCTACGAGCAGTACGTC. As protein: CASSSTGGYEQYV.

V usage is TRBV27 and J usage is TRBJ1-1; possibly TRBD1 for D (5 bases). CDR1 MNHEY and CDR2 SMNVEV come from the germline V gene (reference sequence). The CDR3 consists of 13 residues. The V and J ends lost 6 bases and 3 bases respectively, with 11 bases between them. CDR3 nucleotides: TGTGCCAGCAGCACCAAGGGGTACACTGAAGCTTTCTTT. Protein product: CASSTKGYTEAFF.

V is TRBV6-6 and J is TRBJ2-7; D gene ambiguous. Deletions cut 6 bases from V and 2 bases from J, with 8 bases between. Germline lookup yields CDR1 MNHNY and CDR2 SVGAGI (reference sequence). The CDR3 spans 12 residues. The CDR3 here is CASSAAAYEQYV. CDR3 bases: TGTGCCAGCAGCGCCGCGGCCTACGAGCAGTACGTC.

This clone was seen once. V is TRBV10-3 and J is TRBJ2-3; 10 bases agree with TRBD2. V trimming: 3 bases; J trimming: 5 bases; junction bases outside the gene matches: 5. From germline, CDR1 is ENHRY and CDR2 SYGVKD. The CDR3 totals 15 residues. The CDR3 protein is CAISDKRGGQDTQYF. The CDR3, as DNA: TGTGCCATCAGTGATAAGCGGGGGGGCCAAGATACGCAGTATTTT.